This T cell receptor beta chain is from a study of CD8+ T cells in alopecia areata. The CDR3 is 14 amino acids. Trimming left V 2 bases short and J 6 bases short, with 10 bases between. Germline V gene data show CDR1 as MNHEY and CDR2 as SVGAGI. As the sequencing template, cDNA was produced by extracting RNA and reverse transcribing it. Using immunoSEQ multiplex PCR, the repertoire was profiled, and TCRdb retains in-frame clones only, with some absent. The table lists around 140,000 clones, about 90% of them singletons. This receptor was identified in a human donor with alopecia areata. Sequenced material: CD8+ T cells sorted from blood, taken at week 0. V and J are TRBV6-5 and TRBJ2-2, with D possibly matching TRBD1 (6 bases). The DNA of the CDR3 is TGTGCCAGCAGTTACACACAGGGATCCGGGGAGCTGTTTTTT. Amino acid sequence: CASSYTQGSGELFF.